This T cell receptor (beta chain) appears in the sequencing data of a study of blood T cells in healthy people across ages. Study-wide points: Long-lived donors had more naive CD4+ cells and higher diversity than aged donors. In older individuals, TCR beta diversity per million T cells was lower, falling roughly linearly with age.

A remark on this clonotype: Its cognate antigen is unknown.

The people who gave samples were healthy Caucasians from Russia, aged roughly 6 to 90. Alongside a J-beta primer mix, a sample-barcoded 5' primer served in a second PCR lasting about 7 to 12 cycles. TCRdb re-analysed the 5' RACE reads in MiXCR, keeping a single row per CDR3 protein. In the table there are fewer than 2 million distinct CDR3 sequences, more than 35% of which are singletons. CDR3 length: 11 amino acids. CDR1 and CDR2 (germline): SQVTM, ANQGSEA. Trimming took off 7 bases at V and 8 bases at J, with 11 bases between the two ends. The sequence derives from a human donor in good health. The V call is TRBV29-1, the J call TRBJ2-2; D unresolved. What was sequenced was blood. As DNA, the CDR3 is TGCAGCGCAGAGAGCGAGGGGGAGCTGTTTTTT. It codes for CSAESEGELFF.